This TCR beta chain was observed in a study of blood T cell repertoires in COVID-19. About the research overall: T cells, B-cell-depleted T cells, or PBMCs provided the cDNA or gDNA that served as material.

Sequencing was performed with immunoSEQ multiplex PCR; in TCRdb, only in-frame clones are kept and a portion is missing. The sample consists of 130,000 to 150,000 clones, about 80% of them appearing once. Germline CDR1 is SGDLS and CDR2 is YYNGEE. The CDR3 loop spans 12 amino acids. The V and J ends lost 1 base and 7 bases respectively, with 8 bases between them. This sequence was found in a human donor in a cohort sampled during active COVID-19. The chain links TRBV9 to TRBJ2-5; D gene ambiguous. Material: peripheral blood. The CDR3 DNA is TGTGCCAGCAGCGTAAATCTAGGGACCCAGTACTTC. It yields the protein CASSVNLGTQYF.